Shown below are 27 T cell receptor beta chains from a single sample sequenced in a study of cytomegalovirus exposure and HLA in healthy donors. In the PCR, 60 Vbeta and 13 Jbeta primers were used. TCRdb keeps only in-frame clones here, not all; method: immunoSEQ multiplex PCR. Here the sample spans 50,000 to 55,000 clones, 72% being singletons. The sequenced sample was PBMCs. All receptors derive from a woman in her fifties or sixties in good health and CMV-seropositive.

This clone occurred once. V is TRBV5-1 and J is TRBJ2-3; weak D call: TRBD1 (6 bases). The CDR3 contains 14 residues. Deletions cut 4 bases from V and 0 bases from J, with 9 bases between. CDR1 and CDR2 from the germline V gene are SGHRS and YFSETQ. The CDR3 DNA reads as TGCGCCAGCAGCCACGGACAGAGCACAGATACGCAGTATTTT. Translation: CASSHGQSTDTQYF.

This clone is medium-sized (0.01 to 0.1%) in the sample. This chain connects TRBV5-6 to TRBJ2-7; 9 bases align to TRBD1. The CDR3 loop spans 14 amino acids. V lost 2 bases, J lost 5 bases, and 5 bases stayed unmatched. Per the germline V gene, CDR1 is SGHDT and CDR2 is YYEEEE. CDR3 sequence (DNA): TGTGCCAGCAGCTTTACAGGGGGCTTCGACGAGCAGTACTTC. Residues: CASSFTGGFDEQYF.

The genes are TRBV10-3 and TRBJ1-5; TRBD1 might be the D (6 bases). CDR3 length equals 15 residues. The V gene's germline CDR1 is ENHRY and CDR2 SYGVKD. V was trimmed by 8 bases and J by 1 base, leaving 15 bases between them. The DNA of the CDR3 is TGTGCCATCGGGGCAGGGGACGAGAGCAATCAGCCCCAGCATTTT. Its translation: CAIGAGDESNQPQHF.

The V gene is TRBV19, the J gene TRBJ1-2; D gene unclear. This CDR3 has 14 amino acids. Trimming stripped 0 bases from V and 2 bases from J, with 7 bases between. Germline V gene lookup returns CDR1 LNHDA and CDR2 SQIVND (reference sequence). CDR3: CASSIEAVNYGYTF. Here the CDR3 DNA reads TGTGCCAGTAGTATAGAGGCGGTGAACTATGGCTACACCTTC.

The V call is TRBV29-1, the J call TRBJ2-1, with 15 bases lining up with TRBD2. The germline gives CDR1 SQVTM, CDR2 ANQGSEA. V shed 3 bases and J 3 bases; nucleotides not matched to a gene: 9. This CDR3 has 18 residues. The CDR3 loop is CSVERGLAGGQLYNEQFF. Written as DNA, the CDR3 is TGCAGCGTTGAGAGGGGACTAGCGGGAGGTCAGCTCTACAATGAGCAGTTCTTC.

This clone was seen more than once but under ten times. This chain connects TRBV30 to TRBJ2-7; the D gene is possibly TRBD1 (7 bases). The CDR3 has 13 amino acids. Trimming left V 3 bases short and J 9 bases short, with 18 bases between. CDR1 GTSNPN and CDR2 SVGIG come from the germline V gene (reference sequence). The chain's CDR3 is CAWSRGTEGGQYF. CDR3 nucleotides: TGTGCCTGGAGCCGCGGGACAGAGGGTGGGCAGTACTTC.

This clone was found a few times. This chain links TRBV28 with TRBJ2-7, with 9 bases aligning to TRBD2. Germline trimming cut 5 bases from V and 6 bases from J; bases unmatched to any gene: 11. Looked up from germline, CDR1 is MDHEN and CDR2 is SYDVKM. The CDR3 spans 15 residues. CDR3 loop: CASSPRSGSGFEQYF. The DNA of the CDR3 is TGTGCCAGCAGTCCGCGTAGCGGGAGCGGGTTCGAGCAGTACTTC.

This chain connects TRBV28 to TRBJ2-7, with a possible D match to TRBD2 (5 bases). Germline V gene sequence: CDR1 MDHEN, CDR2 SYDVKM. This CDR3 is 15 amino acids long. Trimming pared 8 bases from V and 0 bases from J, leaving 17 bases between. The DNA of the CDR3 is TGTGCCAGCTCTCAAATGCCGGGGAGCTCCTACGAGCAGTACTTC. As protein: CASSQMPGSSYEQYF.

The rearrangement links TRBV19 to TRBJ1-1; tentatively, D is TRBD1 (5 bases). This CDR3 comprises 14 residues. CDR1 LNHDA and CDR2 SQIVND come from the germline V gene (reference sequence). Trimming took 2 bases from V and 4 from J, leaving 11 bases between them. CDR3 nucleotide sequence: TGTGCCAGTAGTATAACGGGGACTAGCACTGAAGCTTTCTTT. It encodes CASSITGTSTEAFF.

This clone was seen a handful of times. This chain uses TRBV9 with TRBJ2-2; 9 bases agree with TRBD1. This CDR3 region has 13 residues. Germline V CDR1 and CDR2: SGDLS, YYNGEE. V was clipped by 4 bases and J by 6 bases; unmatched bases: 1. The CDR3 region is CASSTGGSGELFF. CDR3 DNA sequence: TGTGCCAGCAGCACAGGGGGCTCCGGGGAGCTGTTTTTT.

The chain carries TRBV29-1 and TRBJ2-2, with 11 bases matching TRBD2. The CDR3 length is 16 residues. V shed 0 bases, J shed 5 bases, and the junction held 5 bases outside the gene matches. CDR1 and CDR2 (germline): SQVTM, ANQGSEA. CDR3 in amino acids: CSVEDLAGGRTGELFF. CDR3 nucleotides: TGCAGCGTTGAAGATCTAGCGGGGGGTCGAACCGGGGAGCTGTTTTTT.

The J gene is TRBJ1-5, the V gene TRBV5-6; 10 positions match TRBD1. The CDR3 is made up of 14 amino acids. Germline V gives CDR1 SGHDT, CDR2 YYEEEE. With V trimmed by 4 bases and J by 6 bases, 4 bases remained unmatched. In DNA, the CDR3 is TGTGCCAGCAGCGGAGGGACAGGGGTTCAGCCCCAGCATTTT. This codes for CASSGGTGVQPQHF.

V and J are TRBV4-1 and TRBJ1-2, with a possible D match to TRBD1 (5 bases). Trimming removed 2 bases from V and 2 bases from J, with 15 bases in between. Germline V CDR1 and CDR2: MGHRA, YSYEKL. CDR3 length equals 16 residues. The CDR3 nucleotides are TGCGCCAGCAGCCAAAACACTCTAACAGGAAACTATGGCTACACCTTC. It specifies CASSQNTLTGNYGYTF.

The chain combines TRBV7-9 with TRBJ1-1; D not certain. The germline CDR1 and CDR2 sequences are SEHNR and FQNEAQ (reference sequence). The CDR3 contains 14 residues. V dropped 5 bases and J dropped 0 bases, with 10 bases sitting between them. The CDR3 reads CASSRRGLNTEAFF. In DNA form, the CDR3 reads TGTGCCAGCAGCCGGAGAGGGTTGAACACTGAAGCTTTCTTT.

V and J are TRBV7-2 and TRBJ1-1; no firm D call. V was clipped by 8 bases and J by 0 bases, with 16 bases between them. Germline V gives CDR1 SGHTA, CDR2 FQGNSA. CDR3 length equals 15 residues. The CDR3 reads CASRGRSGVNTEAFF. The CDR3 DNA reads as TGTGCCAGCCGGGGAAGAAGTGGCGTGAACACTGAAGCTTTCTTT.

The V and J genes are TRBV28 and TRBJ1-1, with D unresolved. The V gene's germline CDR1 is MDHEN and CDR2 SYDVKM. V lost 6 bases to trimming and J lost 2 bases, with 10 bases between them. The length of the CDR3 is 13 residues. This CDR3 is CASRYQVNTEAFF. The CDR3 nucleotides are TGTGCCAGCAGGTACCAGGTCAACACTGAAGCTTTCTTT.

In this sample, this clone turned up a few times. The chain carries TRBV19 and TRBJ1-2; 9 bases fit TRBD1. Germline CDR1 is LNHDA and CDR2 is SQIVND (reference sequence). This CDR3 has 16 residues. The V segment lost 5 bases and the J segment 6 bases; nucleotides outside the gene matches: 13. The CDR3 nucleotides are TGTGCCAGTAGTCCCAGGCTCCGGGACAGGGAGGATGGCTACACCTTC. As protein: CASSPRLRDREDGYTF.

The chain combines TRBV9 with TRBJ2-7; D is uncertain. The V end was cut by 0 bases, the J end by 2 bases, with 9 bases between. The germline V gene encodes CDR1 SGDLS and CDR2 YYNGEE. This CDR3 comprises 14 residues. In DNA, the CDR3 is TGTGCCAGCAGCGTAGGCGGCCTTCCCTACGAGCAGTACTTC. Its translation is CASSVGGLPYEQYF.

The V gene is TRBV7-2, the J gene TRBJ2-5, with D uncertain. TRBJ2-7 matches the DNA end more closely, so the J call is doubtful. Germline CDR1 reads SGHTA; CDR2 reads FQGNSA. There are 13 residues in the CDR3. The CDR3 sequence is CASSPHSSYEQYF. The CDR3 DNA reads TGTGCCAGCAGCCCCCATAGCTCCTACGAGCAGTACTTC.

Here the CDR3 DNA reads TGTGCCAGCAGCCGACTAGCGGGGGGGGAGCAGTACTTC. Translation: CASSRLAGGEQYF. This sequence joins TRBV5-8 and TRBJ2-7; 14 bases align to TRBD2. The junction had 1 base not matched to a gene; V was cut back by 4 bases and J by 7 bases. This CDR3 contains 13 residues. Germline V gives CDR1 SGHTS, CDR2 YDEGEE. The full variable domain, rest sourced from reference TRBV5-8 and TRBJ2-7, is EAGVTQSPTHLIKTRGQQATLRCSPISGHTSVYWYQQALGLGLQFLLWYDEGEERNRGNFPPRFSGRQFPNYSSELNVNALELEDSALYLCASSRLAGGEQYFGPGTRLTVT.

In nucleotides, the CDR3 is TGCGCCAGCAGCTTTGGGCAGGGGTGGAGTGTGGAGCTGTTTTTT. Its translation: CASSFGQGWSVELFF. The chain has TRBV5-1 and TRBJ2-2, with D tentatively TRBD1 (6 bases). Germline V gives CDR1 SGHRS, CDR2 YFSETQ. The CDR3 runs 15 residues. V lost 2 bases, J lost 10 bases, and 18 bases lay in between.

The chain uses TRBV15 and TRBJ2-5; D is possibly TRBD2 (5 bases). Germline V CDR1 and CDR2: LNHNV, YYDKDF (reference sequence). The CDR3 is made up of 12 amino acids. The V end was cut by 4 bases, the J end by 11 bases, with 14 bases between. The CDR3: CATSIVSGEQYF. CDR3 sequence (DNA): TGTGCCACCAGCATAGTGTCTGGGGAGCAGTACTTC.

The V gene is TRBV18, the J gene TRBJ2-7, with 10 bases fitting TRBD1. CDR1 and CDR2 (germline): KGHSH, LQKENI. Trimming removed 6 bases from V and 5 bases from J; junction bases left unmatched: 7. The CDR3 is 14 amino acids. The CDR3: CASSRTGGIDEQYF. CDR3 DNA: TGTGCCAGCTCCAGGACAGGGGGAATAGACGAGCAGTACTTC.

The CDR3, as DNA: TGTGCCAGCAGCCCCGGCCCAGGTGGCTACGAGCAGTACTTC. This sequence encodes CASSPGPGGYEQYF. The chain joins TRBV7-8 to TRBJ2-7, with D unresolved. The CDR3 covers 14 residues. Germline-derived CDR1 and CDR2 are SGHVS and FQNEAQ. With 5 bases removed from V and 3 bases from J, the gap between germline ends came to 14 bases.

This clone was recorded only once. V is TRBV18 and J is TRBJ1-2, with D perhaps TRBD1 (5 bases). The length of the CDR3 is 13 residues. Germline loops: CDR1 KGHSH, CDR2 LQKENI. The V gene lost 3 bases and the J gene lost 5 bases, with 10 bases spanning the gap. The CDR3 protein is CASSPTVAYGYTF. DNA of the CDR3: TGTGCCAGCTCACCGACAGTTGCTTATGGCTACACCTTC.

About this clone: The CDR3 does not end in the conserved phenylalanine or tryptophan, so this is likely a read error. This chain uses TRBV6-5 with TRBJ2-7; tentatively, D is TRBD2 (6 bases). Germline V gene data show CDR1 as MNHEY and CDR2 as SVGAGI. With 2 bases removed from V and 5 bases from J, the gap between germline ends came to 13 bases. The CDR3 has 14 residues. This chain's CDR3 is CASSYTGARNEQYL. CDR3 nucleotides: TGTGCCAGCAGTTACACGGGAGCGAGGAACGAGCAGTACCTC.

V is TRBV7-2 and J is TRBJ2-5, with D possibly being TRBD1 (5 bases). The V end lost 0 bases, the J end lost 7 bases, and 15 bases lay between the germline ends. The germline gives CDR1 SGHTA, CDR2 FQGNSA. The CDR3 is 15 residues long. The CDR3 here is CASSLAAGKAGTQYF. CDR3 bases: TGTGCCAGCAGCTTAGCCGCAGGGAAGGCCGGGACCCAGTACTTC. Combining the CDR3 with reference TRBV7-2 and TRBJ2-5 gives the whole variable domain GAGVSQSPSNKVTEKGKDVELRCDPISGHTALYWYRQSLGQGLEFLIYFQGNSAPDKSGLPSDRFSAERTGGSVSTLTIQRTQQEDSAVYLCASSLAAGKAGTQYFGPGTRLLVL.